The 17 T cell receptor beta chains presented below share a single source sample, sequenced in a study of PD-1 blockade in classical Hodgkin lymphoma. Time point of the sample: cycle 4 day 1 (C4D1), after 5 to 7 weeks of nivolumab. After autologous stem cell transplantation all patients relapsed, and prior brentuximab vedotin exposure differed between cohorts. Out of thawed PBMCs, magnetic negative selection purified CD4+ T cells. TCRdb's table, derived via immunoSEQ multiplex PCR, lists solely in-frame clones and lacks some. The sample carries 15,000 to 20,000 clones, about 75% recorded once. This specimen consisted of CD4+ T cells from blood, obtained before the fourth cycle of nivolumab. The receptors were gathered from a human donor with classical Hodgkin lymphoma.

This chain links TRBV2 with TRBJ1-2, with TRBD1 matching over 7 bases. CDR3 size: 14 residues. In germline, CDR1 is SNHLY, CDR2 FYNNEI. Unmatched junction bases numbered 6, after V lost 3 bases and J lost 5 bases. In DNA form, the CDR3 reads TGTGCCAGCAGTGAGGTAGGGGGCGGTTATGGCTACACCTTC. Translating gives CASSEVGGGYGYTF.

The chain carries TRBV30 and TRBJ1-3; D gene ambiguous. Per the germline V gene, CDR1 is GTSNPN and CDR2 is SVGIG (reference sequence). The germline V and J ends were trimmed by 3 bases and 3 bases, with 9 bases remaining between them. This CDR3 is built from 13 residues. The CDR3 loop reads CAWSPQFGNTIYF. In nucleotides, the CDR3 is TGTGCCTGGAGCCCCCAATTTGGAAACACCATATATTTT.

The V call is TRBV2, the J call TRBJ2-1, with 14 bases that match TRBD2. Germline V gene sequence: CDR1 SNHLY, CDR2 FYNNEI. J gave up 9 bases and V 6 bases, and 4 bases lay outside the gene matches. The CDR3 sequence is 14 residues long. The CDR3 nucleotides are TGTGCCAGCAGGAGACTAGCGGGGGGGAGTGAGCAGTTCTTC. Its translation is CASRRLAGGSEQFF.

The CDR3 protein is CASRQTGGAGGYTF. DNA of the CDR3: TGTGCCAGCAGGCAGACAGGGGGCGCTGGTGGCTACACCTTC. The V gene is TRBV7-2, the J gene TRBJ1-2, with 10 nucleotides matching TRBD1. Germline-derived CDR1 and CDR2 are SGHTA and FQGNSA. Losses at the gene ends were 6 bases for V and 7 bases for J; bases not matched to a gene: 8. CDR3 length: 14 residues. Based on the CDR3 plus reference TRBV7-2 and TRBJ1-2, the full variable domain is GAGVSQSPSNKVTEKGKDVELRCDPISGHTALYWYRQSLGQGLEFLIYFQGNSAPDKSGLPSDRFSAERTGGSVSTLTIQRTQQEDSAVYLCASRQTGGAGGYTFGSGTRLTVV.

This clone has just a few counts. The chain employs TRBV18 and TRBJ2-6; D could derive from TRBD1 or TRBD2 (5 bases each). This CDR3 has 17 residues. V lost 6 bases, J lost 1 base, and 16 bases lay in between. CDR1 is KGHSH and CDR2 is LQKENI in the germline V gene. CDR3 region: CASSVGTVGSGANVLTF. The CDR3 DNA reads TGTGCCAGCTCGGTTGGGACGGTCGGGTCTGGGGCCAACGTCCTGACTTTC.

In its sample, this clone was seen once. The V and J genes are TRBV7-2 and TRBJ2-1; TRBD2 matches at 12 bases. This CDR3 spans 15 amino acids. V shed 5 bases, J shed 5 bases, and the junction held 4 bases outside the gene matches. The germline V gene encodes CDR1 SGHTA and CDR2 FQGNSA. CDR3 coding DNA: TGTGCCAGCAGCCGACTAGCGGGGGTGAACAATGAGCAGTTCTTC. Its translation is CASSRLAGVNNEQFF.

Points on this clone: The sample contains more than one DNA sequence encoding this CDR3. The rearrangement joins TRBV9 to TRBJ2-5, with D perhaps matching TRBD1 (6 bases). The germline V gene has CDR1 SGDLS and CDR2 YYNGEE. V was clipped by 0 bases and J by 2 bases, with 8 bases between them. The CDR3 is 14 amino acids. The CDR3 here is CASSVEGVQETQYF. Here the CDR3 DNA reads TGTGCCAGCAGCGTAGAGGGGGTACAAGAGACCCAGTACTTC.

The chain links TRBV6-1 to TRBJ2-7; D not resolved. The V end lost 7 bases, the J end lost 3 bases, and 7 bases lay between the germline ends. Germline V gene lookup returns CDR1 MNHNS and CDR2 SASEGT. This CDR3 comprises 11 residues. The CDR3 nucleotides read TGTGCCAGCACCAGATACTACGAGCAGTACTTC. Translating gives CASTRYYEQYF.

This clone was detected only a few times. V gene TRBV2 combines with J gene TRBJ2-1; a weak D match, TRBD2 (6 bases). Trimming took off 6 bases at V and 11 bases at J, with 14 bases between the two ends. This CDR3 has 12 residues. Per germline, CDR1 SNHLY and CDR2 FYNNEI. The CDR3 region is CASRWAGSKQFF. CDR3 in DNA: TGTGCCAGCAGATGGGCGGGGAGCAAGCAGTTCTTC.

The chain carries TRBV7-8 and TRBJ1-1; D is uncertain. This CDR3 has 15 residues. Trimming took off 2 bases at V and 0 bases at J, with 10 bases between the two ends. CDR1 and CDR2 (germline): SGHVS, FQNEAQ. For the CDR3, the DNA is TGTGCCAGCAGCTTATCGGGGAGCCTGAACACTGAAGCTTTCTTT. Translation gives CASSLSGSLNTEAFF.

The chain employs TRBV4-1 and TRBJ1-2; TRBD1 might be the D (6 bases). Between the trimmed V and J ends, which lost 5 bases and 8 bases, there was a span of 18 bases. The CDR3 is made up of 14 amino acids. CDR1 MGHRA and CDR2 YSYEKL come from the germline V gene. CDR3 DNA sequence: TGCGCCAGCAGCGCCGTGGGGGGCGCGGGAGGCTACACCTTC. Its translation: CASSAVGGAGGYTF.

The CDR3 region is CASSLGQSNYGYTF. CDR3 nucleotide sequence: TGCGCCAGCAGCTTGGGACAGTCTAACTATGGCTACACCTTC. The rearrangement uses TRBV5-1 and TRBJ1-2; possibly TRBD1 for D (5 bases). The germline V gene encodes CDR1 SGHRS and CDR2 YFSETQ. The length of the CDR3 is 14 residues. V gave up 0 bases and J gave up 0 bases, with 6 bases separating them.

This clone has a single count. The chain carries TRBV9 and TRBJ1-2; weak D call: TRBD1 (6 bases). V was pared by 3 bases and J by 8 bases, with 23 bases between. This CDR3 has 16 residues. Germline CDR1 is SGDLS and CDR2 is YYNGEE. CDR3 region: CASSAGGIRQARGYTF. CDR3 nucleotides: TGTGCCAGCAGCGCCGGGGGCATCCGACAGGCGAGGGGCTACACCTTC.

This rearrangement joins TRBV19 to TRBJ1-5, with 9 nucleotides matching TRBD1. The V gene end was trimmed by 5 bases and the J gene end by 0 bases; junction bases not matched to a gene: 5. Germline V gene data show CDR1 as LNHDA and CDR2 as SQIVND (reference sequence). The CDR3 extends over 16 amino acids. The CDR3 loop is CASSPGQGNSNQPQHF. The CDR3 nucleotides are TGTGCCAGTAGTCCGGGACAGGGAAATAGCAATCAGCCCCAGCATTTT.

The chain recombines TRBV10-3 with TRBJ1-4; the D is unclear. The CDR3 covers 14 residues. CDR1 is ENHRY, CDR2 SYGVKD, per germline. Trimming took 2 bases from V and 8 from J, leaving 12 bases between them. The CDR3 is CAISELNLGEKLFF. The CDR3 coding sequence is TGTGCCATCAGTGAGCTCAACCTTGGGGAAAAACTGTTTTTT.

The chain links TRBV5-1 to TRBJ2-1; 9 bases agree with TRBD2. From germline, CDR1 is SGHRS and CDR2 YFSETQ. This CDR3 contains 16 residues. J gave up 6 bases and V 0 bases, and 7 bases lay outside the gene matches. In DNA form, the CDR3 reads TGCGCCAGCAGCTTGGCGAGCGGGGGGAAAGGCAATGAGCAGTTCTTC. This codes for CASSLASGGKGNEQFF.

This clone has a single count. J is TRBJ1-1 and V is TRBV27, with 11 bases that match TRBD1. The J segment lost 4 bases and the V segment lost 3 bases, leaving 10 bases of the junction unmatched. The CDR3 runs to 17 residues. In germline, CDR1 is MNHEY, CDR2 SMNVEV (reference sequence). DNA of the CDR3: TGTGCCAGCAGTTTCATGGGACCGGGACAGGGGGGCACTGAAGCTTTCTTT. It yields the protein CASSFMGPGQGGTEAFF.